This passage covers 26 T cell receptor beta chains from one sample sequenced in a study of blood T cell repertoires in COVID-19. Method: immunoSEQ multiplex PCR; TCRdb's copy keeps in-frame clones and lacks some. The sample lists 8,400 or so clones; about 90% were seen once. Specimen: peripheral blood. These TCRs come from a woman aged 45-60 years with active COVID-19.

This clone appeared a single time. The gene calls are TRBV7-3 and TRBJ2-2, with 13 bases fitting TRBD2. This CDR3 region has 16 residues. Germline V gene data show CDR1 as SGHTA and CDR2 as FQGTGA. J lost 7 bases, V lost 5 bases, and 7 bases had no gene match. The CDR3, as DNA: TGTGCCAGCAGCCCTAGGACTAGCGGGAGTGGCGGGGAGCTGTTTTTT. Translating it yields CASSPRTSGSGGELFF. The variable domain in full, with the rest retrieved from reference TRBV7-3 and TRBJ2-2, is GAGVSQTPSNKVTEKGKYVELRCDPISGHTALYWYRQSLGQGPEFLIYFQGTGAADDSGLPNDRFFAVRPEGSVSTLKIQRTERGDSAVYLCASSPRTSGSGGELFFGEGSRLTVL.

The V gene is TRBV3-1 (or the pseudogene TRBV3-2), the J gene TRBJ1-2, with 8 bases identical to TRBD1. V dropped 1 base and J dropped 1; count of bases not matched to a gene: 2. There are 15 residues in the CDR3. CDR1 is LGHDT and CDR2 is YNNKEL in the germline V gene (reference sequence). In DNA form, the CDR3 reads TGTGCCAGCAGCCAAGCAGGGGGCGGTAACTATGGCTACACCTTC. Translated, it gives CASSQAGGGNYGYTF.

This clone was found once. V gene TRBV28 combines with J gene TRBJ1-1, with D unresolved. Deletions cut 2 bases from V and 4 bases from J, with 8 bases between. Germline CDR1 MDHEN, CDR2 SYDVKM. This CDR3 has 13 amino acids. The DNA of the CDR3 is TGTGCCAGCAGTTTAAAAAAGCTCACTGAAGCTTTCTTT. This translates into CASSLKKLTEAFF.

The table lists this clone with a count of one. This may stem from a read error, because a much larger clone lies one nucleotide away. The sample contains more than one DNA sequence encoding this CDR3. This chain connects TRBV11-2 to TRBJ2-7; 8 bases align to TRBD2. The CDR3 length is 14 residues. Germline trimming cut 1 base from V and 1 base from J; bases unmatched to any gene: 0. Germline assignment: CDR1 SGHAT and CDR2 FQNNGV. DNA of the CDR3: TGTGCCAGCAGCTTAGCGGGAGGGTCCTACGAGCAGTACTTC. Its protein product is CASSLAGGSYEQYF.

As DNA, the CDR3 is TGTGCCAGCAGTTTCTCCGGACAGATTTATAGCAATCAGCCCCAGCATTTT. This codes for CASSFSGQIYSNQPQHF. V usage is TRBV28 and J usage is TRBJ1-5, with D perhaps matching TRBD1 (6 bases). The CDR3 extends over 17 amino acids. Trimming removed 3 bases from V and 0 bases from J, with 15 bases in between. CDR1 and CDR2 from the germline V gene are MDHEN and SYDVKM.

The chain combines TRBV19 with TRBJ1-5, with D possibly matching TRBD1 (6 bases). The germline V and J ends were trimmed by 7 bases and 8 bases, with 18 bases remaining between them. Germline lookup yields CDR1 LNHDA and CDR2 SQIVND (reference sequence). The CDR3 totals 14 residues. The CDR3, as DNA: TGTGCCAGTAACCGGGACACGGGGTCGGAGCCCCAGCATTTT. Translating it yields CASNRDTGSEPQHF.

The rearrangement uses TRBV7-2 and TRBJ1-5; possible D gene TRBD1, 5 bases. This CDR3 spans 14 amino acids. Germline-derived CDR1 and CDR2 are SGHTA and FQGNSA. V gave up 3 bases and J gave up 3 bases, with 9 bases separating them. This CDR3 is CASSFGHINQPQHF. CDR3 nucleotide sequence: TGTGCCAGCAGCTTCGGACATATCAATCAGCCCCAGCATTTT.

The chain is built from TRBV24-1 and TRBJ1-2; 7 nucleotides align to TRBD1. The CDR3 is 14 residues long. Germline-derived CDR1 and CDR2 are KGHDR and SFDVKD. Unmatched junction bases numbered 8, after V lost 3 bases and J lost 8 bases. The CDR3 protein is CATSDTDRVRGYTF. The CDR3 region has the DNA TGTGCCACCAGTGATACTGACAGGGTTCGCGGCTACACCTTC.

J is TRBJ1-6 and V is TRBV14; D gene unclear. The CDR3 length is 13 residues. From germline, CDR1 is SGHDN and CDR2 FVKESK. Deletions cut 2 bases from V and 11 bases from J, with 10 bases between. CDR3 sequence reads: CASSQFGGAPLHF. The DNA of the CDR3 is TGTGCCAGCAGCCAATTCGGTGGTGCACCCCTCCACTTT.

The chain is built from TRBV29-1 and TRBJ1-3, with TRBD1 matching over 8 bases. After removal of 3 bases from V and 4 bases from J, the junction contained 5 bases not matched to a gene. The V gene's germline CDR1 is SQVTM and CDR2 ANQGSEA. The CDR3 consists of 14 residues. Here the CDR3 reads CSVETGAGGNTIYF. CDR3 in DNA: TGCAGCGTTGAGACAGGGGCAGGCGGAAACACCATATATTTT.

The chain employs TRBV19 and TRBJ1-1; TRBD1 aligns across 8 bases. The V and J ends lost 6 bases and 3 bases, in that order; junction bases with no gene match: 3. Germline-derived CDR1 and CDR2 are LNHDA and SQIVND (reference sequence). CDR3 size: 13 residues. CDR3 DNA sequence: TGTGCCAGTAGAACAGGGGGGTACACTGAAGCTTTCTTT. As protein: CASRTGGYTEAFF.

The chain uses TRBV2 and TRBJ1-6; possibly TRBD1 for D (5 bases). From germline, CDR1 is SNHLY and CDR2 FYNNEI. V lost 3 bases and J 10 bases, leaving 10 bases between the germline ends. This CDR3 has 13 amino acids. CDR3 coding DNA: TGTGCCAGCAGTGAGGCAGGGTACTCACCCCTCCACTTT. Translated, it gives CASSEAGYSPLHF.

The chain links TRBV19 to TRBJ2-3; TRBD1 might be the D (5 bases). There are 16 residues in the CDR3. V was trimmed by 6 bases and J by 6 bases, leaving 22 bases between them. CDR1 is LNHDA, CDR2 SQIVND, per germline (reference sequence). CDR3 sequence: CASSPDVVDIVDTQYF. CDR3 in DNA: TGTGCCAGTAGCCCGGATGTTGTGGACATCGTTGATACGCAGTATTTT.

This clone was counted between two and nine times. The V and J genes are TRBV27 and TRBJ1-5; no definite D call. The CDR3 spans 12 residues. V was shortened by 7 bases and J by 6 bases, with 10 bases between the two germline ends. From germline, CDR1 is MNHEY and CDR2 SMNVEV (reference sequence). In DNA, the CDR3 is TGTGCCAGCACAACGGGAAGTCAGCCCCAGCATTTT. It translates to CASTTGSQPQHF.

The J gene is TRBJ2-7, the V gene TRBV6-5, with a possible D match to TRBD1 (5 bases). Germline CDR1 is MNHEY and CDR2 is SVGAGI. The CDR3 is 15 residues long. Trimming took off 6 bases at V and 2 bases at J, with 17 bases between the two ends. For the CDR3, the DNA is TGTGCCAGCAGGAAAGACAGAAAGGGGCCCTACGAGCAGTACTTC. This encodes CASRKDRKGPYEQYF.

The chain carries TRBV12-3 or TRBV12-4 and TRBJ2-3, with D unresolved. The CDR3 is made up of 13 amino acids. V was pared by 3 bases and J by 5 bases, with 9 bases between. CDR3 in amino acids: CASSLTGGDTQYF. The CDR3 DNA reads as TGTGCCAGCAGTTTGACCGGCGGAGATACGCAGTATTTT.

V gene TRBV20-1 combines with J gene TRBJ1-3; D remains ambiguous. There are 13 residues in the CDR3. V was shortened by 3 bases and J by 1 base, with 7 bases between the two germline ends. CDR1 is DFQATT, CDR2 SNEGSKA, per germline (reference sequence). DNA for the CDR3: TGCAGTGCTAGTGGGCCTTCTGGAAACACCATATATTTT. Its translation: CSASGPSGNTIYF.

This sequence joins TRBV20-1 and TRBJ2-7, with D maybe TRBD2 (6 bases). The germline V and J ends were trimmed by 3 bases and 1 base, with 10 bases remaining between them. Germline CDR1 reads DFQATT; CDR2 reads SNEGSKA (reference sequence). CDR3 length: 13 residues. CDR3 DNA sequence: TGCAGTGCTAGTTCGGGGGTTTCCTACGAGCAGTACTTC. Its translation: CSASSGVSYEQYF.

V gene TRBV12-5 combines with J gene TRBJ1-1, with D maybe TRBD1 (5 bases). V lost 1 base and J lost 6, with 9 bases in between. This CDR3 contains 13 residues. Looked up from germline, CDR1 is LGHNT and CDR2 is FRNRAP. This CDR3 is CASGLATGAEAFF. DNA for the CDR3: TGTGCTAGTGGTTTGGCCACAGGAGCTGAAGCTTTCTTT. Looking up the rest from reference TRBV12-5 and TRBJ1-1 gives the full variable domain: DARVTQTPRHKVTEMGQEVTMRCQPILGHNTVFWYRQTMMQGLELLAYFRNRAPLDDSGMPKDRFSAEMPDATLATLKIQPSEPRDSAVYFCASGLATGAEAFFGQGTRLTVV.

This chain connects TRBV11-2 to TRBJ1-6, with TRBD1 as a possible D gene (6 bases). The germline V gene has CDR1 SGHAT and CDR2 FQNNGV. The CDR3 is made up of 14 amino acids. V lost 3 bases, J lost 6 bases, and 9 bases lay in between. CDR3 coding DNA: TGTGCCAGCAGCTTTACAGGGCCTAATTCACCCCTCCACTTT. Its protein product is CASSFTGPNSPLHF.

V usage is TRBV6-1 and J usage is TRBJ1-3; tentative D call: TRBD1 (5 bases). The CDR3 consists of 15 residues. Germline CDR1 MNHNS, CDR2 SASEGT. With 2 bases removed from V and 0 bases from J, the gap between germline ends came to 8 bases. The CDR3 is CASSESRVSGNTIYF. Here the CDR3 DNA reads TGTGCCAGCAGTGAAAGCAGGGTCTCTGGAAACACCATATATTTT.

As DNA, the CDR3 is TGTGCCAGTAGTACGGACAGGAACACTGAAGCTTTCTTT. It translates to CASSTDRNTEAFF. This chain connects TRBV19 to TRBJ1-1, with a tentative D call TRBD1 (6 bases). Trimming cost V 4 bases and J 1 base, with 7 bases left between them. The CDR3 is 13 residues long. In germline, CDR1 is LNHDA, CDR2 SQIVND (reference sequence). Full variable domain (remainder filled in from reference TRBV19 and TRBJ1-1): DGGITQSPKYLFRKEGQNVTLSCEQNLNHDAMYWYRQDPGQGLRLIYYSQIVNDFQKGDIAEGYSVSREKKESFPLTVTSAQKNPTAFYLCASSTDRNTEAFFGQGTRLTVV.

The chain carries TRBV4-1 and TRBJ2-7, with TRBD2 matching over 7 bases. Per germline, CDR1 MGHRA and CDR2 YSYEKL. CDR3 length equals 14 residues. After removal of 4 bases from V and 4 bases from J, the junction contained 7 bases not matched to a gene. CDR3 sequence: CASSPETSSYEQYF. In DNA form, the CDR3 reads TGCGCCAGCAGCCCAGAGACTAGCTCTTACGAGCAGTACTTC.

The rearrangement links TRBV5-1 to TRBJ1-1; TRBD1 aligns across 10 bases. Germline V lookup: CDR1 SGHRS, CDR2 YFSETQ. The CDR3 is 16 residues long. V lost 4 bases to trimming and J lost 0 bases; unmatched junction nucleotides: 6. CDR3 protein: CASSLPTGGLNTEAFF. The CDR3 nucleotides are TGCGCCAGCAGCCTACCGACAGGGGGCTTGAACACTGAAGCTTTCTTT.

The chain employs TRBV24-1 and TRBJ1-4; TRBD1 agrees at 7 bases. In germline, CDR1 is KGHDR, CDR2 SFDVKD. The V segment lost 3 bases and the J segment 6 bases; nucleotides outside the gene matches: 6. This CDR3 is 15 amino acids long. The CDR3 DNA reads TGTGCCACCAGTGATCCTCGACAGGGTCATGAAAAACTGTTTTTT. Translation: CATSDPRQGHEKLFF.

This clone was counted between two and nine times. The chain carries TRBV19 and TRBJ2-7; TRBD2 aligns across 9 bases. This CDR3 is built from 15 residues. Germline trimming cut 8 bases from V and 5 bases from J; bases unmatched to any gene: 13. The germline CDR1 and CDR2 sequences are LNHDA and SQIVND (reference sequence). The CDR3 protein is CASASGTTKTHEQYF. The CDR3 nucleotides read TGTGCCAGTGCTAGCGGGACTACAAAAACCCACGAGCAGTACTTC.